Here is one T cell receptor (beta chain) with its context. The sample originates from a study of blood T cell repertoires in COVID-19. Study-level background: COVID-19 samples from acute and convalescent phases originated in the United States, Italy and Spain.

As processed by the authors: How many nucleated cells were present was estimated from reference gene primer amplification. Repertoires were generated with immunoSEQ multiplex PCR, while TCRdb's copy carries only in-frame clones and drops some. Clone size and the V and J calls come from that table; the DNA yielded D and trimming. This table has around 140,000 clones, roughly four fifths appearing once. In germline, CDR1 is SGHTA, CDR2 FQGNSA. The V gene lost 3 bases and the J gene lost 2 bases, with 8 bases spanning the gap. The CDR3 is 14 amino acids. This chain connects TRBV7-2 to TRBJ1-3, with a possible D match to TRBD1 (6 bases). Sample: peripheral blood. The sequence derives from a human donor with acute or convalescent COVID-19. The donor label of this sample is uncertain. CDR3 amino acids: CASSLAGAGNTIYF. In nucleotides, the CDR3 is TGTGCCAGCAGCTTGGCAGGGGCTGGAAACACCATATATTTT. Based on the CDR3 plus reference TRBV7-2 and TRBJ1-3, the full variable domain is GAGVSQSPSNKVTEKGKDVELRCDPISGHTALYWYRQSLGQGLEFLIYFQGNSAPDKSGLPSDRFSAERTGGSVSTLTIQRTQQEDSAVYLCASSLAGAGNTIYFGEGSWLTVV.